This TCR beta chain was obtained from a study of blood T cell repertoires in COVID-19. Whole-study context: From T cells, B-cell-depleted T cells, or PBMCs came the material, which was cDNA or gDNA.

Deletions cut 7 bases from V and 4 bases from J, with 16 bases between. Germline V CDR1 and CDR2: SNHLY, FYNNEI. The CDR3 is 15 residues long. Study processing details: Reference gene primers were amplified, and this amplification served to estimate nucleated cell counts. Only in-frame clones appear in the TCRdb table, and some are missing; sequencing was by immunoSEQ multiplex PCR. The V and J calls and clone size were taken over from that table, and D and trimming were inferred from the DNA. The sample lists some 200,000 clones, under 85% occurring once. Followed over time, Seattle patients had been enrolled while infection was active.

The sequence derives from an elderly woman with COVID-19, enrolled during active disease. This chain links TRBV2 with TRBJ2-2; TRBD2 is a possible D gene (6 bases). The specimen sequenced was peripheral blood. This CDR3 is CASTSGELTTGELFF. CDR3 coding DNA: TGTGCCAGCACATCGGGGGAGTTAACCACCGGGGAGCTGTTTTTT. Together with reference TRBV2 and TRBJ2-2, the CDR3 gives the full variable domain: EPEVTQTPSHQVTQMGQEVILRCVPISNHLYFYWYRQILGQKVEFLVSFYNNEISEKSEIFDDQFSVERPDGSNFTLKIRSTKLEDSAMYFCASTSGELTTGELFFGEGSRLTVL.